The 16 T cell receptor beta chains in this list originate from one sample, sequenced in a study of OX40 agonist ivuxolimab in advanced cancers. Clones were read by immunoSEQ multiplex PCR, and TCRdb kept only the in-frame ones, dropping some. The sample shows 50,000 to 55,000 clones, 84% of them seen only once. Sample: CD4+ or CD8+ T cells sorted from blood, taken in a trial of the OX40 agonist ivuxolimab. These receptors all come from an adult with an advanced solid tumor such as melanoma, head and neck, liver or kidney cancer.

The J gene is TRBJ2-7, the V gene TRBV5-5; the D call may be TRBD1 or TRBD2 (5 bases each). V gave up 0 bases and J gave up 2 bases, with 12 bases separating them. Germline V lookup: CDR1 SGHKS, CDR2 YYEKEE (reference sequence). This CDR3 has 15 amino acids. The CDR3 is CASSLVGGNAYEQYF. The CDR3 DNA reads as TGTGCCAGCAGCTTGGTTGGGGGAAACGCCTACGAGCAGTACTTC.

V and J are TRBV5-4 and TRBJ1-2; 9 nucleotides line up with TRBD1. The CDR3 has 15 amino acids. The V gene end was trimmed by 0 bases and the J gene end by 7 bases; junction bases not matched to a gene: 7. In germline, CDR1 is SGHNT, CDR2 YYREEE (reference sequence). CDR3 in DNA: TGTGCCAGCAGCTTGGGGACAGGGGCCCCGGGTGGCTACACCTTC. It encodes CASSLGTGAPGGYTF.

The chain employs TRBV11-2 and TRBJ2-7; 12 bases line up with TRBD1. The CDR3 length is 15 residues. CDR1 is SGHAT and CDR2 is FQNNGV in the germline V gene. The ends lost 3 bases at V and 6 bases at J; junction bases unmatched: 6. The CDR3 region has the DNA TGTGCCAGCAGCTTCACCGGGACAGGGGGCTCCGAGCAGTACTTC. Its translation: CASSFTGTGGSEQYF.

The gene calls are TRBV10-1 and TRBJ2-7; the D is unclear. V lost 4 bases to trimming and J lost 1 base, with 11 bases between them. Per germline, CDR1 WNHNN and CDR2 SYGVQD (reference sequence). The CDR3 runs 14 residues. The CDR3 protein is CASSVGGLSYEQYF. DNA of the CDR3: TGCGCCAGCAGTGTAGGCGGCTTGTCCTACGAGCAGTACTTC.

This clone occurred a few times. This chain connects TRBV5-4 to TRBJ2-7; 9 bases fit TRBD2. The germline V gene has CDR1 SGHNT and CDR2 YYREEE (reference sequence). Trimming removed 0 bases from V and 2 bases from J; junction bases left unmatched: 12. The CDR3 has 18 amino acids. The CDR3 spells CASSLVLMREGAPYEQYF. Written as DNA, the CDR3 is TGTGCCAGCAGCTTGGTGTTAATGCGGGAGGGGGCCCCCTACGAGCAGTACTTC. Drawing the rest from reference TRBV5-4 and TRBJ2-7, the complete variable domain is ETGVTQSPTHLIKTRGQQVTLRCSSQSGHNTVSWYQQALGQGPQFIFQYYREEENGRGNFPPRFSGLQFPNYSSELNVNALELDDSALYLCASSLVLMREGAPYEQYFGPGTRLTVT.

This clone was counted once. The rearrangement uses TRBV5-8 and TRBJ1-2; perhaps TRBD1 as D (5 bases). Per germline, CDR1 SGHTS and CDR2 YDEGEE. The V end was cut by 4 bases, the J end by 2 bases, with 9 bases between. This CDR3 is 13 amino acids long. In DNA form, the CDR3 reads TGTGCCAGCAGCCTGACAGAGAACTATGGCTACACCTTC. This translates into CASSLTENYGYTF.

This chain joins TRBV19 and TRBJ1-2; TRBD1 matches 10 bases. The CDR3 totals 15 residues. V dropped 5 bases and J dropped 2; count of bases not matched to a gene: 5. Germline V gene lookup returns CDR1 LNHDA and CDR2 SQIVND (reference sequence). This CDR3 reads CASSFKTGGNYGYTF. CDR3 nucleotides: TGTGCCAGTAGTTTTAAGACAGGGGGCAACTATGGCTACACCTTC.

The rearrangement joins TRBV10-2 to TRBJ1-4, with TRBD1 as a possible D gene (5 bases). Trimming took 3 bases from V and 11 from J, leaving 19 bases between them. The CDR3 contains 15 residues. Germline-derived CDR1 and CDR2 are WSHSY and SAAADI. CDR3 sequence reads: CASSDPGGYIGKLFF. CDR3 in DNA: TGCGCCAGCAGTGATCCGGGGGGGTATATTGGGAAACTGTTTTTT.

This clone came up once. The V and J genes are TRBV5-1 and TRBJ2-7; 7 bases fit TRBD2. The junction had 14 bases not matched to a gene; V was cut back by 5 bases and J by 3 bases. Germline CDR1 reads SGHRS; CDR2 reads YFSETQ. There are 16 residues in the CDR3. The CDR3 spells CASRTGGTGALYEQYF. DNA for the CDR3: TGCGCCAGCAGAACGGGAGGTACGGGAGCCCTCTACGAGCAGTACTTC.

The chain recombines TRBV7-2 with TRBJ2-5; a weak D match, TRBD1 (6 bases). Germline lookup yields CDR1 SGHTA and CDR2 FQGNSA. Trimming stripped 3 bases from V and 4 bases from J, with 9 bases between. The CDR3 contains 13 residues. The CDR3 region is CASSFLGAETQYF. The CDR3 nucleotides read TGTGCCAGCAGCTTTTTGGGGGCAGAGACCCAGTACTTC.

The V gene is TRBV10-3, the J gene TRBJ2-1; possibly TRBD2 for D (6 bases). This CDR3 has 14 residues. The ends were cut back, 6 bases at V and 5 bases at J, with 14 bases in the middle. CDR1 and CDR2 from the germline V gene are ENHRY and SYGVKD. The CDR3 sequence is CAIRPGLTHNEQFF. CDR3 DNA sequence: TGTGCCATCAGGCCGGGACTCACACACAATGAGCAGTTCTTC.

This chain joins TRBV2 and TRBJ2-7, with 12 positions matching TRBD2. In germline, CDR1 is SNHLY, CDR2 FYNNEI. The ends lost 6 bases at V and 2 bases at J; junction bases unmatched: 5. The CDR3 consists of 15 residues. The DNA for the CDR3 is TGTGCCAGCAGAGAGCGGACTAGCGGGACCTACGAGCAGTACTTC. Translation: CASRERTSGTYEQYF.

This chain uses TRBV11-2 with TRBJ2-1; 10 bases map to TRBD2. J lost 2 bases, V lost 5 bases, and 3 bases had no gene match. The CDR3 totals 15 residues. Per the germline V gene, CDR1 is SGHAT and CDR2 is FQNNGV. The CDR3, as DNA: TGTGCCAGCAGCGCCCTAGCGGGAGCCTACAATGAGCAGTTCTTC. The encoded protein is CASSALAGAYNEQFF.

The V call is TRBV9, the J call TRBJ2-7; perhaps TRBD1 as D (8 bases). The V end was cut by 3 bases, the J end by 4 bases, with 14 bases between. The CDR3 has 14 amino acids. CDR1 is SGDLS and CDR2 is YYNGEE in the germline V gene. CDR3 DNA sequence: TGTGCCAGCAGCGCACAGGGGGGGAGTTACGAGCAGTACTTC. Translated: CASSAQGGSYEQYF.

The chain employs TRBV7-9 and TRBJ2-1, with D perhaps matching TRBD1 or TRBD2 (5 bases each). Germline CDR1 and CDR2: SEHNR and FQNEAQ (reference sequence). The V end lost 6 bases, the J end lost 3 bases, and 15 bases lay between the germline ends. The CDR3 sequence is 15 residues long. CDR3 DNA sequence: TGTGCCAGCAGTTTCGACAGCGGCGTCTACAATGAGCAGTTCTTC. Its translation is CASSFDSGVYNEQFF. Supplemented by reference TRBV7-9 and TRBJ2-1, the full variable domain reads DTGVSQNPRHKITKRGQNVTFRCDPISEHNRLYWYRQTLGQGPEFLTYFQNEAQLEKSRLLSDRFSAERPKGSFSTLEIQRTEQGDSAMYLCASSFDSGVYNEQFFGPGTRLTVL.

The count of this clone is one. This chain uses TRBV29-1 with TRBJ2-7, with D perhaps matching TRBD1 (6 bases). The V gene's germline CDR1 is SQVTM and CDR2 ANQGSEA. Trimming took off 5 bases at V and 0 bases at J, with 11 bases between the two ends. This CDR3 is built from 13 residues. The CDR3 DNA follows: TGCAGCGTTCACTCGACAGGCTCCTACGAGCAGTACTTC. Protein: CSVHSTGSYEQYF.